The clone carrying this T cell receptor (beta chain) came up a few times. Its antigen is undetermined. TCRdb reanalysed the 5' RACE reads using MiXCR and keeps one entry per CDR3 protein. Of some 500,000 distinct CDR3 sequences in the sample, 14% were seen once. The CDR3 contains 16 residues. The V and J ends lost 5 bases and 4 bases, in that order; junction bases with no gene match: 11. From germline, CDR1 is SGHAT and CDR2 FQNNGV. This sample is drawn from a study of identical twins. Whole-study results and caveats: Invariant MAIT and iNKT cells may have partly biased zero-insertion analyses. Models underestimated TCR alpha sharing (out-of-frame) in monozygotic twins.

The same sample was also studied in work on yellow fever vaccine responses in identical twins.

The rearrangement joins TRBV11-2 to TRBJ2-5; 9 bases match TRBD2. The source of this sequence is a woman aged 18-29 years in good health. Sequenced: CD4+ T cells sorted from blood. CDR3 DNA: TGTGCCAGCAGCCCTCCAGGACTAGCGAGGCGAGAGACCCAGTACTTC. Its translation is CASSPPGLARRETQYF.